These 30 T cell receptor beta chains came from one sample sequenced in a study of blood T cell repertoires in COVID-19. The assay was immunoSEQ multiplex PCR, and TCRdb's table has in-frame clones only and misses some. The table records under 200,000 clones, under 80% of them present only once. Sequencing was performed on peripheral blood. All receptors derive from an older man with acute or convalescent COVID-19.

The chain links TRBV6-1 to TRBJ1-4; TRBD1 agrees at 7 bases. The V segment lost 4 bases and the J segment 4 bases; nucleotides outside the gene matches: 12. The CDR3 is 17 amino acids. The germline V gene encodes CDR1 MNHNS and CDR2 SASEGT. The CDR3 is CASSGQKEGQYNEKLFF. The CDR3 DNA reads as TGTGCCAGCAGTGGCCAAAAGGAGGGACAGTATAATGAAAAACTGTTTTTT.

This rearrangement joins TRBV14 to TRBJ1-5; D gene ambiguous. V was shortened by 3 bases and J by 10 bases, with 7 bases between the two germline ends. Germline V gene sequence: CDR1 SGHDN, CDR2 FVKESK. CDR3 length: 11 amino acids. CDR3 coding DNA: TGTGCCAGCAGCCATTCAGGACCCCAGCATTTT. It codes for CASSHSGPQHF.

This chain connects TRBV19 to TRBJ1-5, with TRBD1 identical over 9 bases. Germline V gene lookup returns CDR1 LNHDA and CDR2 SQIVND (reference sequence). The CDR3 loop spans 15 amino acids. Unmatched junction bases numbered 5, after V lost 5 bases and J lost 3 bases. The CDR3 is CASSLDRGYNQPQHF. The DNA for the CDR3 is TGTGCCAGTAGTCTCGACAGGGGGTACAATCAGCCCCAGCATTTT.

This clone was picked up a small number of times. J is TRBJ2-7 and V is TRBV11-1; TRBD2 might be the D (5 bases). Germline V gene lookup returns CDR1 SGHAT and CDR2 FQDESV (reference sequence). Trimming took 5 bases from V and 2 from J, leaving 16 bases between them. The CDR3 runs to 15 residues. The CDR3 here is CASSPKWRGTYEQYF. In DNA form, the CDR3 reads TGTGCCAGCAGCCCAAAGTGGAGAGGGACCTACGAGCAGTACTTC.

This chain connects TRBV28 to TRBJ1-5; 8 bases align to TRBD1. CDR3 size: 15 residues. Germline V gene lookup returns CDR1 MDHEN and CDR2 SYDVKM. V shed 1 base, J shed 2 bases, and the junction held 1 base outside the gene matches. CDR3 protein: CASSLSGQGNQPQHF. Written as DNA, the CDR3 is TGTGCCAGCAGTTTATCGGGACAGGGCAATCAGCCCCAGCATTTT.

V is TRBV5-1 and J is TRBJ2-7; 10 nucleotides line up with TRBD2. The J segment lost 3 bases and the V segment lost 4 bases, leaving 16 bases of the junction unmatched. Germline assignment: CDR1 SGHRS and CDR2 YFSETQ. The CDR3 spans 18 residues. As DNA, the CDR3 is TGCGCCAGCAGCGGAATAGCGGGGGGCCGCCTGAACAGCTACGAGCAGTACTTC. Protein product: CASSGIAGGRLNSYEQYF.

The J gene is TRBJ2-2, the V gene TRBV2; 7 nucleotides match TRBD2. V lost 9 bases and J lost 2; bases outside the gene matches: 12. This CDR3 is built from 16 residues. Looked up from germline, CDR1 is SNHLY and CDR2 is FYNNEI. CDR3 sequence: CARSGPGGKNTGELFF. DNA of the CDR3: TGTGCCAGATCAGGGCCGGGGGGAAAAAACACCGGGGAGCTGTTTTTT.

V is TRBV27 and J is TRBJ1-4; D may be TRBD1 (6 bases). V was clipped by 8 bases and J by 5 bases, with 18 bases between them. The CDR3 is 15 residues long. CDR1 is MNHEY, CDR2 SMNVEV, per germline (reference sequence). CDR3: CASRGLWGPNEKLFF. The CDR3 DNA sequence: TGTGCCAGCCGGGGCCTTTGGGGGCCAAATGAAAAACTGTTTTTT.

As regards this clone: Sequence at one end of the junction differs from germline and may be a read error. The chain carries TRBV2 and TRBJ1-1, with 8 bases identical to TRBD1. The CDR3 consists of 15 residues. Per germline, CDR1 SNHLY and CDR2 FYNNEI. The CDR3 loop reads CASREDRGWNTEAFF. CDR3 nucleotides: TGTGCCAGCAGAGAAGACAGGGGTTGGAACACTGAAGCTTTCTTT.

The chain combines TRBV19 with TRBJ1-1; TRBD1 aligns across 9 bases. The junction had 6 bases not matched to a gene; V was cut back by 7 bases and J by 0 bases. Germline loops: CDR1 LNHDA, CDR2 SQIVND (reference sequence). CDR3 length: 15 residues. Here the CDR3 reads CASKEQGAMNTEAFF. The CDR3 DNA reads as TGTGCCAGTAAGGAACAGGGGGCCATGAACACTGAAGCTTTCTTT.

The chain has TRBV5-8 and TRBJ2-1; TRBD1 agrees at 12 bases. The germline CDR1 and CDR2 sequences are SGHTS and YDEGEE. Trimming removed 4 bases from V and 9 bases from J; junction bases left unmatched: 17. There are 18 residues in the CDR3. The CDR3 region has the DNA TGTGCCAGCAGCGATAATTACTCCCGGGACAGGGGGCGTATTGAGCAGTTCTTC. Encoded protein: CASSDNYSRDRGRIEQFF.

V is TRBV30 and J is TRBJ2-2, with TRBD2 matching over 8 bases. After removal of 5 bases from V and 3 bases from J, the junction contained 2 bases not matched to a gene. The CDR3 is made up of 13 amino acids. Per germline, CDR1 GTSNPN and CDR2 SVGIG (reference sequence). CDR3 loop: CAWGLAHTGELFF. CDR3 coding DNA: TGTGCCTGGGGACTAGCCCACACCGGGGAGCTGTTTTTT.

The rearrangement links TRBV25-1 to TRBJ1-4, with D possibly being TRBD1 (6 bases). This CDR3 contains 18 residues. CDR1 is MGHDK, CDR2 SYGVNS, per germline. V lost 2 bases and J 0 bases, leaving 16 bases between the germline ends. In nucleotides, the CDR3 is TGTGCCAGCAGTGAAGGCAGGGGATATGGGGCAACTAATGAAAAACTGTTTTTT. This translates into CASSEGRGYGATNEKLFF.

This clone has just a few counts. The CDR3 loop reads CASSHRQGLGYTF. CDR3 DNA: TGTGCCAGCAGCCACAGACAGGGCCTAGGTTACACCTTC. J is TRBJ1-2 and V is TRBV3-1 (or the pseudogene TRBV3-2), with 7 bases aligning to TRBD1. The CDR3 is 13 amino acids. Trimming at V came to 3 bases and at J to 11 bases, leaving 9 bases not matched to a gene. From germline, CDR1 is LGHDT and CDR2 YNNKEL (reference sequence).

The gene calls are TRBV11-2 and TRBJ2-1; the match to TRBD2 covers 7 bases. V shed 3 bases, J shed 2 bases, and the junction held 4 bases outside the gene matches. CDR1 SGHAT and CDR2 FQNNGV come from the germline V gene. The CDR3 consists of 15 residues. The CDR3 coding sequence is TGTGCCAGCAGCTTTTACGGGGGGACCTACAATGAGCAGTTCTTC. Its protein product is CASSFYGGTYNEQFF.

This chain joins TRBV6-2 or TRBV6-3 and TRBJ1-5; a weak D match, TRBD1 (6 bases). There are 14 residues in the CDR3. Germline assignment: CDR1 MNHEY and CDR2 SVGEGT. V was clipped by 4 bases and J by 3 bases, with 10 bases between them. The CDR3 loop is CASSSSGDNQPQHF. The CDR3 region has the DNA TGTGCCAGCAGTTCTTCAGGGGACAATCAGCCCCAGCATTTT.

This clone was observed a few times. The chain uses TRBV2 and TRBJ2-1; perhaps TRBD1 as D (6 bases). Germline V gene data show CDR1 as SNHLY and CDR2 as FYNNEI. The CDR3 sequence is 13 residues long. The V gene lost 7 bases and the J gene lost 2 bases, with 9 bases spanning the gap. CDR3 sequence reads: CASNREPYNEQFF. The CDR3 coding sequence is TGTGCCAGCAACAGGGAGCCCTACAATGAGCAGTTCTTC.

J is TRBJ2-3 and V is TRBV25-1; 7 bases line up with TRBD1. Losses at the gene ends were 6 bases for V and 0 bases for J; bases not matched to a gene: 12. CDR3 size: 17 residues. CDR1 is MGHDK, CDR2 SYGVNS, per germline. The CDR3 DNA is TGTGCCAGCAGACCGAGGGACAGCCGATCTAGCACAGATACGCAGTATTTT. Its protein is CASRPRDSRSSTDTQYF. The full variable domain, with the rest looked up from reference TRBV25-1 and TRBJ2-3, is EADIYQTPRYLVIGTGKKITLECSQTMGHDKMYWYQQDPGMELHLIHYSYGVNSTEKGDLSSESTVSRIRTEHFPLTLESARPSHTSQYLCASRPRDSRSSTDTQYFGPGTRLTVL.

The V gene is TRBV19, the J gene TRBJ2-7; 10 nucleotides match TRBD1. The germline CDR1 and CDR2 sequences are LNHDA and SQIVND (reference sequence). V dropped 5 bases and J dropped 5; count of bases not matched to a gene: 12. The CDR3 contains 16 residues. In DNA form, the CDR3 reads TGTGCCAGTAGTGACATCTCCGGGACAGGGGATCACGAGCAGTACTTC. Translation gives CASSDISGTGDHEQYF.

This clone was counted many times. The V gene is TRBV21-1, the J gene TRBJ2-7; TRBD2 was called by the table and not checked on the DNA. TRBV21-1 is a documented pseudogene. CDR3 size: 11 residues. CDR3 in amino acids: CASSIVYEQYF. The CDR3 nucleotides read TGTGCCAGCAGCATCGTTTACGAGCAGTACTTC.

This chain links TRBV5-1 with TRBJ1-2; 10 bases are shared with TRBD1. The CDR3 loop spans 13 amino acids. Germline-derived CDR1 and CDR2 are SGHRS and YFSETQ. The J segment lost 7 bases and the V segment lost 4 bases, leaving 4 bases of the junction unmatched. In nucleotides, the CDR3 is TGCGCCAGCAGCCTGGGACAGGGGTTTGGCTACACCTTC. Protein: CASSLGQGFGYTF.

This sequence joins TRBV10-3 and TRBJ2-7; possibly TRBD1 for D (5 bases). The V end lost 6 bases, the J end lost 4 bases, and 10 bases lay between the germline ends. The CDR3 spans 12 residues. CDR1 and CDR2 from the germline V gene are ENHRY and SYGVKD. The CDR3 reads CAISSTDYEQYF. CDR3 DNA sequence: TGTGCCATCAGCTCGACAGATTACGAGCAGTACTTC.

The CDR3 coding sequence is TGCAGCGTTGAAGGGTCAGGCTACGAGCAGTACTTC. This sequence encodes CSVEGSGYEQYF. The rearrangement links TRBV29-1 to TRBJ2-7; D is undetermined. V was clipped by 1 base and J by 3 bases, with 7 bases between them. CDR1 is SQVTM, CDR2 ANQGSEA, per germline. This CDR3 region has 12 residues.

The chain combines TRBV30 with TRBJ1-4; 8 bases align to TRBD1. CDR1 is GTSNPN, CDR2 SVGIG, per germline (reference sequence). This CDR3 is built from 13 residues. Trimming removed 5 bases from V and 8 bases from J; junction bases left unmatched: 7. CDR3 in amino acids: CAWLGHRGEKLFF. The CDR3 DNA is TGTGCCTGGTTAGGACACAGGGGGGAAAAACTGTTTTTT.

CDR3 residues: CAIRGTGRNYGYTF. CDR3 DNA: TGTGCCATCAGGGGGACAGGAAGAAACTATGGCTACACCTTC. The V call is TRBV10-3, the J call TRBJ1-2; 8 bases are shared with TRBD1. V trimming: 6 bases; J trimming: 2 bases; junction bases outside the gene matches: 5. This CDR3 is 14 amino acids long. Germline assignment: CDR1 ENHRY and CDR2 SYGVKD.

The V gene is TRBV10-3, the J gene TRBJ1-2; weak D call: TRBD1 (5 bases). The CDR3 spans 14 residues. Looked up from germline, CDR1 is ENHRY and CDR2 is SYGVKD. V lost 11 bases, J lost 6 bases, and 22 bases lay in between. CDR3 DNA: TGTGCCTCAAGAGGCCTAGGGGCCTCTAATGGCTACACCTTC. Its protein product is CASRGLGASNGYTF.

The chain has TRBV24-1 and TRBJ1-2; D possibly corresponds to TRBD1 (5 bases). The ends were cut back, 3 bases at V and 8 bases at J, with 12 bases in the middle. This CDR3 contains 13 residues. Germline V lookup: CDR1 KGHDR, CDR2 SFDVKD. CDR3 sequence (DNA): TGTGCCACCAGTGATCAGGGAATCGGGGGCTACACCTTC. Translation gives CATSDQGIGGYTF.

Only one count was recorded for this clone. As DNA, the CDR3 is TGTGCCAGCAGTCCACTCGGAACGGGGGGGCCTCTACGAGAGCAGTTCTTC. As protein: CASSPLGTGGPLREQFF. This chain links TRBV7-2 with TRBJ2-1; 8 bases match TRBD2. CDR3 length equals 17 residues. Germline CDR1 is SGHTA and CDR2 is FQGNSA. The junction had 20 bases not matched to a gene; V was cut back by 6 bases and J by 10 bases.

The J gene is TRBJ2-1, the V gene TRBV19; 7 bases are shared with TRBD2. J was trimmed by 2 bases and V by 6 bases; bases with no gene match: 7. Germline V gene sequence: CDR1 LNHDA, CDR2 SQIVND (reference sequence). The CDR3 loop spans 15 amino acids. The CDR3 nucleotides read TGTGCCAGTAGCGTGACCGGGACTACCTACAATGAGCAGTTCTTC. Amino acids: CASSVTGTTYNEQFF.

The rearrangement links TRBV12-5 to TRBJ1-1; D is perhaps TRBD1 (5 bases). The germline CDR1 and CDR2 sequences are LGHNT and FRNRAP. The CDR3 is 14 residues long. Trimming left V 6 bases short and J 5 bases short, with 16 bases between. The CDR3 is CASGPAGVRTEAFF. The CDR3 DNA is TGTGCTAGTGGACCCGCGGGGGTACGGACTGAAGCTTTCTTT.